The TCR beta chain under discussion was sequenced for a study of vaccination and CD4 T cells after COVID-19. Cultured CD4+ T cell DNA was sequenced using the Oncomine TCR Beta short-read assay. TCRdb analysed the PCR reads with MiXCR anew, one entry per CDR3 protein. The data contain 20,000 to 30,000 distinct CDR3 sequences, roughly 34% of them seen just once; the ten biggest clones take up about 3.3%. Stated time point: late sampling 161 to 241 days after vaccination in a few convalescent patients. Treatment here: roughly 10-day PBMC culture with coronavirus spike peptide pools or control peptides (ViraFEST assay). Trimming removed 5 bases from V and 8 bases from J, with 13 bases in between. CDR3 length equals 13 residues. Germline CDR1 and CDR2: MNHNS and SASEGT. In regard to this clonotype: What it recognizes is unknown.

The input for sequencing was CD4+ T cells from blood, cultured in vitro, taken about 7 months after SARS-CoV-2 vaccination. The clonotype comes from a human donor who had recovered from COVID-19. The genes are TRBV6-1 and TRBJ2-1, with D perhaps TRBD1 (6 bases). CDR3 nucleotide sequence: TGTGCCAGCAGTAACAGGGTCTCGGATGAGCAGTTCTTC. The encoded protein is CASSNRVSDEQFF.